This T cell receptor (beta chain) was recorded in a study of T-cell memory formation after mild COVID-19. This clonotype has a single count. Constant-segment primers were used for 5'RACE, and the resulting TCR alpha and TCR beta cDNA libraries carried sample barcodes and UMIs. TCRdb independently ran MiXCR on the 5' RACE reads; one entry per CDR3 protein. The sample holds more than 250,000 distinct CDR3 sequences; 15% to 20% are singletons and the top ten take 20% to 25%. The CDR3 loop spans 13 amino acids. V dropped 3 bases and J dropped 3 bases, with 7 bases sitting between them. The chain recombines TRBV12-3 or TRBV12-4 with TRBJ2-3; D is uncertain. The sample comprised PBMCs or a T cell subset sorted from them (not recorded which). This clonotype originated in a man between 18 and 35 years old who had mild COVID-19 (a few samples of this study predate the infection). Cell type and time point are not known. The CDR3 is CASSFEHTDTQYF. In DNA, the CDR3 is TGTGCCAGCAGTTTCGAGCATACAGATACGCAGTATTTT.